The 17 T cell receptor beta chains reported below all come from one sample, sequenced in a study of shared clonotypes between healthy human individuals. TCRdb keeps only in-frame clones here, not all; method: immunoSEQ multiplex PCR. The sample carries about 2 million clones, roughly 95% recorded once. The sequenced sample was naive CD4+ T cells sorted from blood. Subset noted: CD45RA+ positively selected. These receptor sequences come from a man between 18 and 35 years old in good health.

This rearrangement joins TRBV5-1 to TRBJ1-2; the D gene is possibly TRBD1 (5 bases). V was cut by 0 bases and J by 1 base, with 7 bases left in between. The CDR3 has 14 residues. In germline, CDR1 is SGHRS, CDR2 YFSETQ. CDR3 sequence: CASSLDRINYGYTF. The CDR3 region has the DNA TGCGCCAGCAGCTTGGACAGGATTAACTATGGCTACACCTTC.

The chain links TRBV28 to TRBJ1-2, with TRBD1 matching over 8 bases. The germline V gene has CDR1 MDHEN and CDR2 SYDVKM. This CDR3 region has 13 residues. V was pared by 2 bases and J by 8 bases, with 4 bases of the junction left unmatched. The CDR3 region has the DNA TGTGCCAGCAGTTTAGTGACAGGGGTAGGCTACACCTTC. It encodes CASSLVTGVGYTF.

The rearrangement uses TRBV27 and TRBJ2-1, with 8 bases aligning to TRBD2. The V and J ends lost 2 bases and 4 bases, in that order; junction bases with no gene match: 1. This CDR3 has 14 residues. Germline CDR1 and CDR2: MNHEY and SMNVEV (reference sequence). The CDR3 spells CASSLRGGYNEQFF. CDR3 coding DNA: TGTGCCAGCAGTTTACGGGGGGGGTACAATGAGCAGTTCTTC.

The chain uses TRBV30 and TRBJ2-1; 9 bases fit TRBD2. Looked up from germline, CDR1 is GTSNPN and CDR2 is SVGIG (reference sequence). The CDR3 totals 14 residues. With V trimmed by 0 bases and J by 8 bases, 5 bases remained unmatched. The CDR3 loop reads CAWSVAGGSDEQFF. CDR3 DNA: TGTGCCTGGAGTGTCGCGGGAGGGTCGGATGAGCAGTTCTTC. Looking up the rest from reference TRBV30 and TRBJ2-1 gives the full variable domain: SQTIHQWPATLVQPVGSPLSLECTVEGTSNPNLYWYRQAAGRGLQLLFYSVGIGQISSEVPQNLSASRPQDRQFILSSKKLLLSDSGFYLCAWSVAGGSDEQFFGPGTRLTVL.

The V call is TRBV30, the J call TRBJ1-6; D uncertain. V was clipped by 4 bases and J by 8 bases, with 12 bases between them. In germline, CDR1 is GTSNPN, CDR2 SVGIG (reference sequence). This CDR3 has 13 amino acids. This CDR3 is CAWNPGLYSPLHF. CDR3 nucleotides: TGTGCCTGGAATCCCGGACTGTATTCACCCCTCCACTTT. Supplemented by reference TRBV30 and TRBJ1-6, the full variable domain reads SQTIHQWPATLVQPVGSPLSLECTVEGTSNPNLYWYRQAAGRGLQLLFYSVGIGQISSEVPQNLSASRPQDRQFILSSKKLLLSDSGFYLCAWNPGLYSPLHFGNGTRLTVT.

V and J are TRBV19 and TRBJ1-4; D not certain. The CDR3 is 15 residues long. V lost 2 bases and J 6 bases, leaving 13 bases between the germline ends. Germline lookup yields CDR1 LNHDA and CDR2 SQIVND (reference sequence). CDR3 loop: CASSILADWDEKLFF. The CDR3 nucleotides read TGTGCCAGTAGTATATTGGCAGACTGGGATGAAAAACTGTTTTTT.

Details on this clone: The same CDR3 arises from other DNA sequences in this sample as well. The J gene is TRBJ1-5, the V gene TRBV29-1; a possible D gene is TRBD1 (6 bases). The CDR3 runs 13 residues. Trimming pared 2 bases from V and 7 bases from J, leaving 12 bases between. Germline values: CDR1 SQVTM, CDR2 ANQGSEA. The CDR3 region is CSVELGAGQPQHF. Written as DNA, the CDR3 is TGCAGCGTTGAATTGGGGGCAGGGCAGCCCCAGCATTTT.

With respect to this clone: This sample also contains other DNA sequences that code for the same CDR3. The V call is TRBV9, the J call TRBJ2-3, with 8 positions matching TRBD2. The CDR3 consists of 15 residues. After removal of 0 bases from V and 1 base from J, the junction contained 1 base not matched to a gene. From germline, CDR1 is SGDLS and CDR2 YYNGEE. The CDR3 reads CASSVAGGRTDTQYF. CDR3 sequence (DNA): TGTGCCAGCAGCGTAGCGGGAGGGCGCACAGATACGCAGTATTTT.

As to this clone: Possible read error: a much larger clone is one base away. The chain uses TRBV7-9 and TRBJ2-7; 11 bases match TRBD2. The length of the CDR3 is 18 residues. The V segment lost 0 bases and the J segment 7 bases; nucleotides outside the gene matches: 14. CDR1 and CDR2 from the germline V gene are SEHNR and FQNEAQ (reference sequence). The CDR3 DNA reads TGTGCCAGCAGCTTAGCGGCCGGAACTAGCGGGAGAGGGGTTGAGCAGTACTTC. Translating gives CASSLAAGTSGRGVEQYF.

Written as DNA, the CDR3 is TGCGCCAGCAGCAAGGACAGCTCTGGGGCCAACGTCCTGACTTTC. This encodes CASSKDSSGANVLTF. The rearrangement links TRBV5-1 to TRBJ2-6, with D perhaps TRBD1 (6 bases). With 4 bases removed from V and 0 bases from J, the gap between germline ends came to 8 bases. Germline CDR1 is SGHRS and CDR2 is YFSETQ. The CDR3 contains 15 residues.

This sequence joins TRBV23-1 and TRBJ2-7; 10 positions match TRBD1. TRBV23-1 is filed as an ORF, its function uncertain. The CDR3 consists of 12 residues. V was pared by 4 bases and J by 12 bases, with 6 bases of the junction left unmatched. The CDR3 coding sequence is TGCGCCAGCAGTCGGGACAGGGGATGGCGGTACTTC. Amino acids: CASSRDRGWRYF.

With respect to this clone: Other DNA sequences in the sample encode the same CDR3. The V call is TRBV6-5, the J call TRBJ2-7, with 8 positions matching TRBD2. The CDR3 contains 14 residues. In germline, CDR1 is MNHEY, CDR2 SVGAGI. V lost 0 bases to trimming and J lost 6 bases; unmatched junction nucleotides: 4. The CDR3 DNA follows: TGTGCCAGCAGTTACTCGACCGGGGGGGGCGAGCAGTACTTC. It specifies CASSYSTGGGEQYF.

V usage is TRBV5-4 and J usage is TRBJ1-2; possible D gene TRBD1, 5 bases. Germline V CDR1 and CDR2: SGHNT, YYREEE (reference sequence). This CDR3 comprises 14 residues. Trimming pared 5 bases from V and 0 bases from J, leaving 11 bases between. The CDR3: CASRFGTANYGYTF. The CDR3 DNA reads TGTGCCAGCAGATTTGGGACGGCTAACTATGGCTACACCTTC.

The chain links TRBV27 to TRBJ1-1, with 11 bases that match TRBD1. Germline-derived CDR1 and CDR2 are MNHEY and SMNVEV (reference sequence). With V trimmed by 6 bases and J by 6 bases, 6 bases remained unmatched. This CDR3 comprises 14 residues. The CDR3 DNA follows: TGTGCCAGCAGCTCCGGACAGGGGGCCCCTGAAGCTTTCTTT. It is translated as CASSSGQGAPEAFF.

This sequence joins TRBV15 and TRBJ2-7, with D unclear. The V end lost 0 bases, the J end lost 3 bases, and 9 bases lay between the germline ends. The CDR3 has 14 residues. Germline CDR1 LNHNV, CDR2 YYDKDF (reference sequence). The CDR3 loop reads CATSRDTANYEQYF. The DNA for the CDR3 is TGTGCCACCAGCAGAGATACCGCCAACTACGAGCAGTACTTC.

Worth noting for this clone: This specimen includes other DNA sequences encoding the same CDR3. V is TRBV30 and J is TRBJ1-1; no firm D call. Germline V gene data show CDR1 as GTSNPN and CDR2 as SVGIG (reference sequence). The CDR3 extends over 12 amino acids. The germline V and J ends were trimmed by 2 bases and 2 bases, with 6 bases remaining between them. The CDR3: CAWSFGNTEAFF. CDR3 sequence (DNA): TGTGCCTGGAGTTTTGGTAACACTGAAGCTTTCTTT.

The chain employs TRBV7-6 and TRBJ2-2, with D unclear. The V and J ends lost 2 bases and 1 base respectively, with 5 bases between them. Per germline, CDR1 SGHVS and CDR2 FNYEAQ. The CDR3 loop spans 14 amino acids. CDR3 bases: TGTGCCAGCAGCTTATCAGGGAACACCGGGGAGCTGTTTTTT. Its protein product is CASSLSGNTGELFF. Full variable domain (remainder filled in from reference TRBV7-6 and TRBJ2-2): GAGVSQSPRYKVTKRGQDVALRCDPISGHVSLYWYRQALGQGPEFLTYFNYEAQQDKSGLPNDRFSAERPEGSISTLTIQRTEQRDSAMYRCASSLSGNTGELFFGEGSRLTVL.